The clone carrying this TCR beta chain was recorded at least ten times. Its antigen is still unknown. TCRdb reprocessed the 5' RACE reads via MiXCR and lists one record per CDR3 protein. The sample consists of approximately 190,000 distinct CDR3 sequences, about a sixth of them appearing once. These data come from a study of identical twins. The study, taken as a whole, reports: Recombination models fit unrelated individuals' TCR alpha sharing but underestimated twins'.

This CDR3 spans 13 amino acids. Losses at the gene ends were 4 bases for V and 8 bases for J; bases not matched to a gene: 6. Another study also made use of these data, one on T cells expressing NK-cell markers.

The chain carries TRBV12-3 or TRBV12-4 and TRBJ1-2; 8 nucleotides agree with TRBD1. This sequence was found in a woman aged 18-29 years in good health. The specimen sequenced was CD8+ T cells sorted from blood. The DNA of the CDR3 is TGTGCCAGCAGTTCCGACAGGGGAGACGGCTACACCTTC. Amino acid sequence: CASSSDRGDGYTF.